The subject of this entry is one TCR beta chain. This clone was detected once. Its recognized antigen is unknown. Per-base quality was not reported, and no clone a single base away is much larger than it. Taken from cysteine to phenylalanine, the CDR3 has 17 residues. Here the CDR3 DNA is all that survives: 51 bases in frame from base 1. The germline V gene sets CDR1 to SGHDT and CDR2 to YYEEEE. The junction shows trimming of 0 bases on V and 3 bases on J, and the gene matches do not reach 9 bases of it. Library generation was performed with the immunoSEQ multiplex PCR assay. The multiplex PCR relied on a mix of 60 forward primers for TCR Vbeta segments and 13 reverse primers for TCR Jbeta segments. A multiplex PCR assay on genomic DNA amplified the CDR3 region of rearranged TCR beta genes. The amplified TCR beta libraries were sequenced on the Illumina HiSeq System as 87-base-pair reads. Per the authors' processing: In a later analysis, tens of millions of unique TCR beta chains were counted across the approximately 640 repertoires, and approximately 11 million of these chains were shared by at least two donors. Raw reads were error-corrected and collapsed into unique sequences with a nearest-neighbor algorithm that merged closely related sequences to remove PCR and sequencing errors. CDR3 sequences were aligned to IMGT reference sequences to assign V, D and J gene segments. Each retained sequence needed at least a six-nucleotide match to both a V gene segment and a J gene segment. Rearrangements were called productive when the CDR3 lacked stop codons and stayed in frame with V and J; all others were non-productive. Following IMGT convention, CDR3 was defined as the stretch from the second conserved V-encoded cysteine to the conserved J-encoded phenylalanine. The earlier analysis of about 640 of the donors excluded any sequence lacking an unambiguous match to a single V gene segment. An earlier analysis of some 610 of the donors called V segments functional above 56.7% productive rearrangements and segregating when the between-donor standard deviation exceeded 5%. A statistical classification framework was built to diagnose cytomegalovirus status from the catalog of TCR beta chain sequences. In a later analysis, TCR nucleotide sequences were compared against IMGT/GENE-DB human TR gene sequences so that V and J genes could be assigned. A later analysis assigned CDR3 sequences and most-parsimonious VDJ recombination scenarios with the TCRdist pipeline. A later analysis defined each TCR beta chain by its CDR3 amino acid sequence plus V-gene family, and excluded reads lacking a unique V-gene family. A later analysis removed 500 to 650 highly shared, low-generation-probability nucleotide sequences to deal with suspected cross-contamination and a sequencing artifact. In a later analysis, a clonal expansion index for each public chain was calculated from normalized within-repertoire ranks of inferred template counts. In a later analysis, generation probabilities were computed using a VDJ recombination model fitted to out-of-frame rearrangements, and the results were checked against IGoR. Hypergeometric tests were used in a later analysis to score TCR-TCR, TCR-HLA and TCR-CMV co-occurrence, with a repertoire-size bias correction applied to the TCR pairs. False discovery rates were estimated in a later analysis by permuting HLA or CMV assignments 20 times. A later analysis grouped co-occurring TCRs with DBSCAN, adding TCRdist sequence similarity when clustering within HLA-allele-positive subsets. Repertoires with fewer than 30,000 or more than 120,000 public chains were left out of co-occurrence clustering, as were about 5 repertoires with anomalous nucleotide sharing. TCRdb obtained this table from immuneACCESS and retained in-frame rearrangements with V and J assigned. These tables miss some clones; where compared with another copy, unresolved V genes account for less than half of the shortfall, and the remainder is unexplained. The D gene and trimming were derived from the DNA, and the V and J assignments and clone size from that table. The sample table holds approximately 160,000 clones, of which roughly 82% were seen once. Jointly, the top ten make up approximately 5.7% of the sample.

These data originate in a study of cytomegalovirus exposure and HLA in healthy donors (dated by TCRdb to about 2017). Regarding the research as a whole: An earlier analysis of roughly 630 of the donors reported 250 to 350 Gb of sequence data and around 120 million unique TCR beta sequences from 150 million to 200 million T cells. Typing coverage differed by locus: A, B, C, DRB1 and DQB1 were typed in about 629-640 donors, DQA1 in 522, DPA1 in over 600, and DPB1 in just under 490. The study profiled the T cell repertoires of 666 subjects by immunosequencing and related them to cytomegalovirus serostatus. To predict cytomegalovirus infection status, the study brought together high-throughput TCR immunosequencing, statistical association of individual TCRs with disease status, and machine learning. Across around 400 genotyped donors of the cohort, an average of about 240,000 unique TCR beta nucleotide sequences per donor were sequenced, and around 19% of those sequences were non-productive. Besides the first cohort of 666 subjects, a separate validation cohort made up of 120 or so different subjects was used. The study was designed to test whether signatures of past pathogen exposure could be identified by cataloging public T cell receptors. An early release covering 550 to 700 HLA-typed donors comprised about 300 gigabases of sequencing data and some 79 million unique TCR sequences. An earlier analysis of around 640 of the donors used high-throughput TCR beta sequencing to judge whether each TCR beta V gene segment behaved as functional or pseudogenic. Among the 398 genotyped donors, around 81% belonged to the genetic ancestry cluster associated with self-reported Caucasian donors. Rather than using new phenotypic data, the later analysis identified candidate immune exposures from TCR beta sequences and from how often those sequences occurred across donors. All discovery cohort repertoires had been generated on a single sequencing platform. Because of strong linkage in the cohort, five DR-DQ haplotypes were treated as single units for association and clustering. Donor age, sex, ethnicity and CMV serostatus were compiled alongside the repertoire data. HLA typing covered class I and class II loci at four-digit resolution. A later genetic analysis used genome-wide SNP genotypes for about 65% of the roughly 700 donors, treating that subset as a discovery cohort. A later analysis re-examined previously published TCR beta repertoires from roughly 720 donors and added high-resolution HLA genotyping to investigate patterns of TCR occurrence. Broader findings and caveats from the paper: A further reported finding was that TCR beta sequences accurately predicted the HLA-A and HLA-B alleles for most subjects in the first cohort. A cluster of highly shared sequence variants was judged likely to represent a technical artifact of the sequencing pipeline. Immune exposure information for the cohort was limited to CMV serostatus. In this cohort, only TCR beta chains were sequenced, and detectable features were limited by the absence of alpha or paired-chain data. V-gene and J-gene trimming of TCR beta chains was associated with a missense DCLRE1C variant in a later genetic analysis, and the association was replicated in an independent cohort. Most TCR sequences were seen in very few donors, while some public TCRs were found in many individuals. The earlier analysis of around 600 of the donors excluded roughly 17 rarely observed V segments, including chromosome 9 orphons, because counts were too low. According to a later analysis, parvovirus B19, influenza, CMV and Epstein-Barr virus appeared linked to several top co-occurrence clusters. Specific HLA alleles were associated with 18,000 or so TCR beta sequences at a false discovery rate of 0.05 in a later analysis. Because HLA typing was unavailable for some donors at each locus, only the typed subset was used in association tests. A later genetic analysis reported fewer N-insertions in productive TCRs among donors in an Asian-associated ancestry cluster than the 666-donor mean. According to a later analysis, most CMV-associated TCR beta chains appeared to be HLA-restricted, and the HLA associations seemed to be driven largely by CMV exposure. Cytomegalovirus status was reported to be diagnosed by the classifier with high specificity and sensitivity in both the original and validation cohorts. In the study, some 160 TCR beta chains were listed as associated with cytomegalovirus. Some IMGT-functional V segments, including TRBV6-2 and TRBV6-3, could not be distinguished by the 87-base-pair reads and were therefore excluded. When HLA alleles, especially DR and DQ, strongly co-occurred, attributing TCR associations to individual alleles was difficult. Compared with equally common non-associated chains, HLA-associated TCR beta chains in a later analysis were more clonally expanded and had lower generation probabilities. A few of the identified cytomegalovirus-associated TCR beta chains were confirmed in vitro to be specific for cytomegalovirus antigens. In an earlier analysis of fewer than 750 of the donors, most TCR beta V segments were observed in productive rearrangements about 90% or about 30% of the time, broadly matching IMGT annotations. In a later analysis, TCR association rates were found to vary across HLA loci, with the most associated TCRs seen for DRB1 alleles and the fewest for HLA-C alleles. Correlated functional status among segregating V segments might reflect linkage disequilibrium, but an unknown experimental factor could not be ruled out. According to the authors, the approach could potentially be generalized to other disease states and immunological phenotypes. Roughly uniform sequencing depth across donors was assumed in presence/absence analyses, although this assumption may not hold.

The cohort consisted of 650 to 850 healthy bone marrow donors. Cohort members were all nominally healthy when sampled, although unrecorded immune exposures were likely present. The donor tested CMV seropositive, placing the donor among the 289 seropositive members of the cohort. A peripheral blood sample was provided by each donor, and peripheral blood mononuclear cells were used for TCR beta sequencing. The Qiagen DNeasy Blood Extraction Kit was used to extract genomic DNA from the blood cell samples. The chain couples TRBV5-6 to TRBJ2-1; 7 central bases correspond to TRBD1. This sequence originates from a man under 40 in good health and CMV-seropositive. The specimen was PBMCs. The CDR3 corresponds to CASSLAASTGYYNEQFF. The nucleotides read TGTGCCAGCAGCTTGGCCGCATCGACAGGGTACTACAATGAGCAGTTCTTC.